The clone carrying this T cell receptor beta chain was counted a few times. CDR3 size: 16 residues. Germline assignment: CDR1 MRHNA and CDR2 SNTAGT. V was clipped by 4 bases and J by 3 bases, with 15 bases between them. Sequencing was performed with immunoSEQ multiplex PCR; in TCRdb, only in-frame clones are kept and a portion is missing. The table has 250,000 to 350,000 clones, nearly 90% seen once. This entry is derived from a study of blood T cell repertoires in COVID-19. As for the study in general: Nucleic acid was either cDNA or gDNA, and it came from T cells, B-cell-depleted T cells, or PBMCs.

This TCR came from a woman aged 18-29 years with acute COVID-19. The source material was PBMCs or T cells enriched from blood (not recorded which). This chain joins TRBV6-4 and TRBJ2-2; D may be TRBD2 (5 bases). The CDR3 sequence: CASSASLLGDTGELFF. For the CDR3, the DNA is TGTGCCAGCAGTGCCTCCTTACTAGGAGACACCGGGGAGCTGTTTTTT.